The 23 T cell receptor beta chains below come from one sample, sequenced in a study of shared clonotypes between healthy human individuals. Here immunoSEQ multiplex PCR was the method, and the copy in TCRdb shows in-frame clones only, minus some. This sample has under 600,000 clones; 90% to 96% occur once, and the top ten carry nearly 0.065%. Sequenced material: naive CD4+ T cells sorted from blood. Sample subset: CD45RA+ positively selected. The receptors derive from a woman between 25 and 40 years old in good health.

The chain couples TRBV19 to TRBJ1-5; D might be TRBD1 (5 bases). CDR3 length: 17 residues. V lost 5 bases to trimming and J lost 0 bases, with 17 bases between them. Germline CDR1 LNHDA, CDR2 SQIVND (reference sequence). Written as DNA, the CDR3 is TGTGCCAGTAGTGGAGGCAGGGCCAGTTATAGCAATCAGCCCCAGCATTTT. Amino acids: CASSGGRASYSNQPQHF.

The V gene is TRBV28, the J gene TRBJ1-5; 9 nucleotides align to TRBD1. The CDR3 contains 16 residues. Germline lookup yields CDR1 MDHEN and CDR2 SYDVKM. V shed 5 bases, J shed 5 bases, and the junction held 10 bases outside the gene matches. The DNA of the CDR3 is TGTGCCAGCAGTCAGTACCCGGGACAGGGCTATCAGCCCCAGCATTTT. Protein product: CASSQYPGQGYQPQHF.

The V call is TRBV7-3, the J call TRBJ2-6, with 9 positions matching TRBD1. Germline CDR1 is SGHTA and CDR2 is FQGTGA. Trimming at V came to 1 base and at J to 2 bases, leaving 3 bases not matched to a gene. CDR3 size: 17 residues. CDR3 DNA: TGTGCCAGCAGCTTAATGGGACAGGGCACTGGGGCCAACGTCCTGACTTTC. Protein product: CASSLMGQGTGANVLTF.

V is TRBV11-2 and J is TRBJ2-7, with 12 bases that match TRBD2. Germline-derived CDR1 and CDR2 are SGHAT and FQNNGV. With 5 bases clipped from V and 3 bases from J, the junction kept 11 bases outside the gene matches. This CDR3 is built from 17 residues. The chain's CDR3 is CASSPPPSSGRDYEQYF. The CDR3, as DNA: TGTGCCAGCAGCCCGCCTCCCTCTAGCGGGAGGGACTACGAGCAGTACTTC.

The chain links TRBV28 to TRBJ1-5; weak D call: TRBD1 (5 bases). Germline V CDR1 and CDR2: MDHEN, SYDVKM. Between the trimmed V and J ends, which lost 3 bases and 4 bases, there was a span of 13 bases. This CDR3 has 15 residues. Here the CDR3 reads CASSFHGGGNQPQHF. In DNA, the CDR3 is TGTGCCAGCAGTTTTCACGGGGGAGGGAATCAGCCCCAGCATTTT.

The V and J genes are TRBV10-3 and TRBJ1-1; no clear D. The CDR3 covers 14 residues. Germline V lookup: CDR1 ENHRY, CDR2 SYGVKD. Trimming took off 3 bases at V and 1 base at J, with 9 bases between the two ends. Here the CDR3 reads CAISDLHTNTEAFF. The CDR3 nucleotides read TGTGCCATCAGTGATCTTCACACGAACACTGAAGCTTTCTTT.

The count of this clone is one. The gene calls are TRBV10-3 and TRBJ2-5; the D is unclear. The CDR3 is 15 amino acids. Germline lookup yields CDR1 ENHRY and CDR2 SYGVKD. The V end was cut by 1 base, the J end by 0 bases, with 9 bases between. Here the CDR3 reads CAISEYQLYQETQYF. For the CDR3, the DNA is TGTGCCATCAGTGAGTACCAACTGTACCAAGAGACCCAGTACTTC.

The chain employs TRBV6-1 and TRBJ1-5; D is uncertain. V dropped 6 bases and J dropped 5 bases, with 11 bases sitting between them. Germline V gene lookup returns CDR1 MNHNS and CDR2 SASEGT. The CDR3 is 13 residues long. CDR3 sequence (DNA): TGTGCCAGCAGAAGGGAAGAACATCAGCCCCAGCATTTT. Translation: CASRREEHQPQHF.

V usage is TRBV18 and J usage is TRBJ1-2, with TRBD1 matching 10 bases. V lost 5 bases and J lost 8; bases outside the gene matches: 5. The CDR3 consists of 13 residues. Per the germline V gene, CDR1 is KGHSH and CDR2 is LQKENI. The CDR3 is CASSTGTGVGYTF. CDR3 coding DNA: TGTGCCAGCTCAACCGGGACAGGGGTCGGCTACACCTTC. Full variable domain (rest looked up from reference TRBV18 and TRBJ1-2): NAGVMQNPRHLVRRRGQEARLRCSPMKGHSHVYWYRQLPEEGLKFMVYLQKENIIDESGMPKERFSAEFPKEGPSILRIQQVVRGDSAAYFCASSTGTGVGYTFGSGTRLTVV.

The rearrangement uses TRBV4-1 and TRBJ2-7; D might be TRBD1 or TRBD2, each matching 5 bases. Trimming cost V 10 bases and J 1 base, with 14 bases left between them. Germline V gives CDR1 MGHRA, CDR2 YSYEKL. The CDR3 covers 13 residues. The CDR3 DNA follows: TGCGCCACCCGGGACCCGAAATCCTACGAGCAGTACTTC. Translated, it gives CATRDPKSYEQYF.

The chain carries TRBV7-9 and TRBJ1-4; 8 nucleotides line up with TRBD1. The CDR3 contains 15 residues. Germline-derived CDR1 and CDR2 are SEHNR and FQNEAQ (reference sequence). The trim removed 1 base at V and 11 bases at J, leaving 9 bases unmatched. CDR3 residues: CASSLGDRGLSKLFF. The CDR3 DNA follows: TGTGCCAGCAGCTTAGGCGACAGGGGCCTGTCTAAACTGTTTTTT.

The chain employs TRBV5-6 and TRBJ1-2; possibly TRBD1 for D (5 bases). Trimming took 0 bases from V and 6 from J, leaving 9 bases between them. CDR3 length equals 13 residues. Germline V gives CDR1 SGHDT, CDR2 YYEEEE. CDR3 amino acids: CASSLGGSDGYTF. The CDR3 region has the DNA TGTGCCAGCAGCTTGGGGGGGTCAGATGGCTACACCTTC.

The rearrangement joins TRBV6-5 to TRBJ2-7; D is ambiguous. Germline V gives CDR1 MNHEY, CDR2 SVGAGI. Trimming removed 0 bases from V and 2 bases from J, with 14 bases in between. The CDR3 runs to 16 residues. CDR3 bases: TGTGCCAGCAGTTACTCCCCAGAGGTCCGCACCTACGAGCAGTACTTC. Its protein is CASSYSPEVRTYEQYF.

V is TRBV5-1 and J is TRBJ2-2; D uncertain. CDR1 and CDR2 (germline): SGHRS, YFSETQ. This CDR3 contains 15 residues. Between the trimmed V and J ends, which lost 4 bases and 7 bases, there was a span of 17 bases. The CDR3 is CASSRQSSNLGELFF. Written as DNA, the CDR3 is TGCGCCAGCAGCCGACAAAGTTCAAATCTCGGGGAGCTGTTTTTT.

The V gene is TRBV5-4, the J gene TRBJ2-5; TRBD2 agrees at 8 bases. With V trimmed by 4 bases and J by 4 bases, 6 bases remained unmatched. The CDR3 is made up of 14 amino acids. The V gene's germline CDR1 is SGHNT and CDR2 YYREEE (reference sequence). The CDR3 region has the DNA TGTGCCAGCAGCAGGGGACTAGGCGGAGAGACCCAGTACTTC. It encodes CASSRGLGGETQYF.

The chain links TRBV28 to TRBJ2-3; D remains unclear. Looked up from germline, CDR1 is MDHEN and CDR2 is SYDVKM. Deletions cut 2 bases from V and 3 bases from J, with 15 bases between. The CDR3 spans 16 residues. CDR3 sequence reads: CASSLVYPLNTDTQYF. The DNA for the CDR3 is TGTGCCAGCAGTTTAGTCTACCCCTTGAATACAGATACGCAGTATTTT. The whole variable domain, filled in from reference TRBV28 and TRBJ2-3, reads DVKVTQSSRYLVKRTGEKVFLECVQDMDHENMFWYRQDPGLGLRLIYFSYDVKMKEKGDIPEGYSVSREKKERFSLILESASTNQTSMYLCASSLVYPLNTDTQYFGPGTRLTVL.

The rearrangement uses TRBV9 and TRBJ2-1; perhaps TRBD1 as D (6 bases). Germline assignment: CDR1 SGDLS and CDR2 YYNGEE. V lost 7 bases, J lost 1 base, and 9 bases lay in between. The CDR3 is 13 amino acids. The CDR3 reads CASGGQSYNEQFF. CDR3 DNA sequence: TGTGCCAGCGGAGGACAGTCCTACAATGAGCAGTTCTTC. The entire variable domain, with the rest obtained from reference TRBV9 and TRBJ2-1, is as follows: DSGVTQTPKHLITATGQRVTLRCSPRSGDLSVYWYQQSLDQGLQFLIQYYNGEERAKGNILERFSAQQFPDLHSELNLSSLELGDSALYFCASGGQSYNEQFFGPGTRLTVL.

This chain links TRBV28 with TRBJ1-4; no definite D call. Germline V CDR1 and CDR2: MDHEN, SYDVKM. V lost 6 bases to trimming and J lost 0 bases, with 11 bases between them. The CDR3 has 15 amino acids. The CDR3 reads CASRPSGSTNEKLFF. CDR3 in DNA: TGTGCCAGCAGACCCTCGGGTTCAACTAATGAAAAACTGTTTTTT.

The chain is built from TRBV4-1 and TRBJ2-2; D may be TRBD2 (6 bases). The CDR3 sequence is 17 residues long. The germline gives CDR1 MGHRA, CDR2 YSYEKL. V was cut by 3 bases and J by 7 bases, with 21 bases left in between. CDR3 residues: CASSQEQTRRIIGELFF. The CDR3 DNA reads TGCGCCAGCAGCCAGGAACAGACTAGAAGGATCATCGGGGAGCTGTTTTTT.

The V call is TRBV28, the J call TRBJ2-7; D ambiguous. In germline, CDR1 is MDHEN, CDR2 SYDVKM. This CDR3 has 12 residues. V was pared by 2 bases and J by 10 bases, with 12 bases between. CDR3 residues: CASSLAAGFQYF. Here the CDR3 DNA reads TGTGCCAGCAGTTTAGCCGCCGGGTTCCAGTACTTC. The whole variable domain, remainder taken from reference TRBV28 and TRBJ2-7, is DVKVTQSSRYLVKRTGEKVFLECVQDMDHENMFWYRQDPGLGLRLIYFSYDVKMKEKGDIPEGYSVSREKKERFSLILESASTNQTSMYLCASSLAAGFQYFGPGTRLTVT.

This clone was picked up one time. The V call is TRBV19, the J call TRBJ2-2; 14 bases match TRBD2. This CDR3 region has 21 residues. With V trimmed by 5 bases and J by 4 bases, 18 bases remained unmatched. Germline V gives CDR1 LNHDA, CDR2 SQIVND (reference sequence). The CDR3 DNA is TGTGCCAGTAGTCAATTCCCTCTGCAAAGACTAGCGGGAGGGTTCACCGGGGAGCTGTTTTTT. It encodes CASSQFPLQRLAGGFTGELFF. The variable domain in full, with the rest retrieved from reference TRBV19 and TRBJ2-2, is DGGITQSPKYLFRKEGQNVTLSCEQNLNHDAMYWYRQDPGQGLRLIYYSQIVNDFQKGDIAEGYSVSREKKESFPLTVTSAQKNPTAFYLCASSQFPLQRLAGGFTGELFFGEGSRLTVL.

The gene calls are TRBV5-4 and TRBJ2-1; 10 nucleotides align to TRBD1. CDR1 and CDR2 from the germline V gene are SGHNT and YYREEE (reference sequence). The CDR3 runs 15 residues. Trimming took 4 bases from V and 7 from J; bases not matched to a gene: 8. The CDR3 spells CASSQGTGALNEQFF. Here the CDR3 DNA reads TGTGCCAGCAGCCAGGGGACAGGGGCCCTGAATGAGCAGTTCTTC.

Only a few counts were recorded for this clone. The rearrangement joins TRBV4-1 to TRBJ2-7, with D uncertain. The germline V gene encodes CDR1 MGHRA and CDR2 YSYEKL. This CDR3 is 15 amino acids long. V was shortened by 1 base and J by 2 bases, with 12 bases between the two germline ends. The CDR3 coding sequence is TGCGCCAGCAGCCAAGCGGCCGGGCGGACCTACGAGCAGTACTTC. Protein: CASSQAAGRTYEQYF.